The 27 T cell receptor beta chains presented below share a single source sample, sequenced in a study of shared clonotypes between healthy human individuals. The table came from immunoSEQ multiplex PCR; TCRdb's copy has only in-frame clones and leaves some out. This sample yields 450,000 to 550,000 clones, of which 75% to 85% are seen a single time; 10% to 15% belongs to the top ten. The sample comprised PBMCs. All receptors come from a woman aged 40 to 50 in good health. Some clones in this sample may be carry-over from other donors' samples.

This clone turned up a few times. CDR3 sequence (DNA): TGTGCCAGCAGTTTGGGAGCCAGCGTAGGGAAACTGTTTTTT. Its translation: CASSLGASVGKLFF. V usage is TRBV27 and J usage is TRBJ1-4; D uncertain. Trimming left V 3 bases short and J 11 bases short, with 16 bases between. This CDR3 region has 14 residues. Germline lookup yields CDR1 MNHEY and CDR2 SMNVEV (reference sequence).

CDR3 bases: TGCGCCAGCAGCTGGGAGTCGACCTACGAGCAGTACTTC. It encodes CASSWESTYEQYF. The chain is built from TRBV5-1 and TRBJ2-7; maybe TRBD2 (5 bases). V lost 3 bases, J lost 2 bases, and 9 bases lay in between. The CDR3 is 13 residues long. CDR1 and CDR2 from the germline V gene are SGHRS and YFSETQ.

The chain recombines TRBV7-9 with TRBJ2-1; 7 bases align to TRBD1. Trimming removed 5 bases from V and 3 bases from J; junction bases left unmatched: 10. The germline gives CDR1 SEHNR, CDR2 FQNEAQ (reference sequence). The CDR3 is made up of 16 amino acids. DNA of the CDR3: TGTGCCAGCAGCCGGGACAGAGTATTTAACTACAATGAGCAGTTCTTC. Protein: CASSRDRVFNYNEQFF.

This chain links TRBV29-1 with TRBJ2-2; D perhaps matches TRBD2 (5 bases). Germline CDR1 and CDR2: SQVTM and ANQGSEA. With 7 bases removed from V and 5 bases from J, the gap between germline ends came to 14 bases. This CDR3 has 13 residues. The CDR3 here is CSGEERATGELFF. CDR3 bases: TGCAGCGGGGAAGAGAGGGCGACCGGGGAGCTGTTTTTT.

Details on this clone: Other DNA variants within this sample encode the same CDR3. The CDR3 coding sequence is TGTGCCAGCAGCTTAGGGGGTCAGCCCCAGCATTTT. Its translation is CASSLGGQPQHF. The V gene is TRBV7-2, the J gene TRBJ1-5; D not resolved. Germline V gene lookup returns CDR1 SGHTA and CDR2 FQGNSA. The CDR3 runs to 12 residues. V was trimmed by 1 base and J by 6 bases, leaving 4 bases between them.

The genes are TRBV28 and TRBJ2-1; possibly TRBD1 for D (6 bases). V was trimmed by 6 bases and J by 5 bases, leaving 11 bases between them. The germline CDR1 and CDR2 sequences are MDHEN and SYDVKM. The CDR3 consists of 13 residues. The CDR3: CASRMTGNNEQFF. In nucleotides, the CDR3 is TGTGCCAGCAGAATGACAGGCAACAATGAGCAGTTCTTC.

As concerns this clone: A much larger clone lies one base from this, so it may be a read error. Other DNA sequences in this sample translate to the same CDR3. V and J are TRBV18 and TRBJ2-3; weak D call: TRBD2 (6 bases). CDR1 and CDR2 (germline): KGHSH, LQKENI. The V gene lost 3 bases and the J gene lost 3 bases, with 7 bases spanning the gap. The CDR3 length is 13 residues. The chain's CDR3 is CASSPAGTDTQYF. CDR3 in DNA: TGTGCCAGCTCACCGGCGGGGACAGATACGCAGTATTTT.

V and J are TRBV14 and TRBJ1-4; no reliable D call. V was trimmed by 1 base and J by 12 bases, leaving 12 bases between them. The CDR3 is 13 amino acids. The germline V gene encodes CDR1 SGHDN and CDR2 FVKESK. In DNA, the CDR3 is TGTGCCAGCAGCCAAGCGCGGGCGGGAGAACTGTTTTTT. It specifies CASSQARAGELFF.

The chain links TRBV7-3 to TRBJ2-3; D perhaps matches TRBD2 (5 bases). Germline values: CDR1 SGHTA, CDR2 FQGTGA. V gave up 6 bases and J gave up 1 base, with 14 bases separating them. This CDR3 comprises 15 residues. The CDR3 DNA sequence: TGTGCCAGCAGTTCACTAGTGAGGGGCACAGATACGCAGTATTTT. It is translated as CASSSLVRGTDTQYF.

This sequence joins TRBV2 and TRBJ2-3; TRBD2 matches at 7 bases. Unmatched junction bases numbered 2, after V lost 6 bases and J lost 5 bases. The CDR3 length is 12 residues. The germline V gene encodes CDR1 SNHLY and CDR2 FYNNEI. The CDR3 DNA reads TGTGCCAGCAGCGTAGCGGGAGATACGCAGTATTTT. Translating it yields CASSVAGDTQYF. Together with reference TRBV2 and TRBJ2-3, the CDR3 gives the full variable domain: EPEVTQTPSHQVTQMGQEVILRCVPISNHLYFYWYRQILGQKVEFLVSFYNNEISEKSEIFDDQFSVERPDGSNFTLKIRSTKLEDSAMYFCASSVAGDTQYFGPGTRLTVL.

J is TRBJ2-1 and V is TRBV5-6; tentatively, D is TRBD1 (6 bases). CDR1 and CDR2 (germline): SGHDT, YYEEEE. V gave up 0 bases and J gave up 4 bases, with 14 bases separating them. The CDR3 consists of 16 residues. CDR3 in DNA: TGTGCCAGCAGCTTGGCCAAGGGGGTGAGGTACAATGAGCAGTTCTTC. Translation: CASSLAKGVRYNEQFF.

This clone is a singleton in its sample. J is TRBJ1-2 and V is TRBV5-4; no reliable D call. The CDR3 runs 14 residues. Germline V gene lookup returns CDR1 SGHNT and CDR2 YYREEE (reference sequence). V lost 2 bases and J 8 bases, leaving 16 bases between the germline ends. This CDR3 is CASSFSGPLQGYTF. The CDR3 region has the DNA TGTGCCAGCAGCTTTTCGGGCCCCCTCCAAGGCTACACCTTC.

The chain links TRBV19 to TRBJ1-1; TRBD1 aligns across 8 bases. The CDR3 contains 14 residues. In germline, CDR1 is LNHDA, CDR2 SQIVND (reference sequence). The V and J ends lost 5 bases and 6 bases, in that order; junction bases with no gene match: 8. CDR3 coding DNA: TGTGCCAGTAGTCTTCGACAGGGGCTTTCTGAAGCTTTCTTT. Protein product: CASSLRQGLSEAFF.

As regards this clone: A much larger clone lies one base from this, so it may be a read error. The same CDR3 is also encoded by other DNA sequences in this sample. J is TRBJ1-1 and V is TRBV5-1; D uncertain. The germline gives CDR1 SGHRS, CDR2 YFSETQ. V was pared by 0 bases and J by 1 base, with 10 bases between. The CDR3 covers 15 residues. The CDR3 DNA sequence: TGCGCCAGCAGCTTGGGACACCCTGGGAACACTGAAGCTTTCTTT. This codes for CASSLGHPGNTEAFF. The full variable domain, in which reference TRBV5-1 and TRBJ1-1 provide the parts outside the CDR3, is KAGVTQTPRYLIKTRGQQVTLSCSPISGHRSVSWYQQTPGQGLQFLFEYFSETQRNKGNFPGRFSGRQFSNSRSEMNVSTLELGDSALYLCASSLGHPGNTEAFFGQGTRLTVV.

The gene calls are TRBV6-6 and TRBJ1-1; perhaps TRBD1 as D (5 bases). CDR1 is MNHNY, CDR2 SVGAGI, per germline (reference sequence). This CDR3 is 14 amino acids long. Trimming pared 4 bases from V and 1 base from J, leaving 10 bases between. CDR3 nucleotides: TGTGCCAGCAGTTCGACGACAGCGAACACTGAAGCTTTCTTT. Protein: CASSSTTANTEAFF.

The chain uses TRBV11-2 and TRBJ2-7; D not resolved. V was clipped by 6 bases and J by 0 bases, with 15 bases between them. Germline V CDR1 and CDR2: SGHAT, FQNNGV. The CDR3 extends over 15 amino acids. The CDR3 DNA is TGTGCCAGCAGACCTATCGGCGGTAGCTCCTACGAGCAGTACTTC. Its translation is CASRPIGGSSYEQYF.

This clone has only one observation. The chain uses TRBV11-2 and TRBJ2-5; unclear D gene. With the DNA end fitting TRBJ2-7 better, the J assignment may be wrong. This CDR3 has 16 amino acids. Germline assignment: CDR1 SGHAT and CDR2 FQNNGV. The CDR3 protein is CASSPTLDFYSYEQYF. In nucleotides, the CDR3 is TGTGCCAGCAGCCCTACTCTTGACTTTTACTCCTACGAGCAGTACTTC.

J is TRBJ2-6 and V is TRBV7-8; the D gene is possibly TRBD2 (5 bases). The germline CDR1 and CDR2 sequences are SGHVS and FQNEAQ. This CDR3 spans 14 amino acids. V shed 7 bases and J shed 3 bases, with 10 bases lying between them. The CDR3 DNA follows: TGTGCCAGCATCCCTAGCCTTGGGGCCAACGTCCTGACTTTC. Translation gives CASIPSLGANVLTF.

This clone was recorded a few times. V and J are TRBV18 and TRBJ2-5, with 9 bases aligning to TRBD1. CDR1 is KGHSH and CDR2 is LQKENI in the germline V gene. The CDR3 is made up of 15 amino acids. V shed 1 base, J shed 1 base, and the junction held 1 base outside the gene matches. The CDR3 loop reads CASSPRDRAQETQYF. The CDR3 bases are TGTGCCAGCTCACCACGGGACAGGGCCCAAGAGACCCAGTACTTC.

CDR3 amino acids: CASSLQSGTYNEQFF. The CDR3 region has the DNA TGCGCCAGCAGCCTCCAAAGCGGAACCTACAATGAGCAGTTCTTC. The rearrangement links TRBV4-3 to TRBJ2-1, with TRBD2 as a possible D gene (5 bases). The ends were cut back, 4 bases at V and 2 bases at J, with 12 bases in the middle. This CDR3 has 15 residues. Germline CDR1 and CDR2: LGHNA and YSLEER.

This clone was detected a few times. V and J are TRBV7-9 and TRBJ2-1; TRBD1 matches 9 bases. Unmatched junction bases numbered 3, after V lost 5 bases and J lost 7 bases. CDR3 size: 13 residues. Germline V gene data show CDR1 as SEHNR and CDR2 as FQNEAQ (reference sequence). CDR3 DNA: TGTGCCAGCAGCACCGGACAGGGGAATGAGCAGTTCTTC. Protein sequence: CASSTGQGNEQFF.

Only a few counts were recorded for this clone. This sample also contains other DNA sequences that code for the same CDR3. V is TRBV28 and J is TRBJ1-2; unclear D gene. Germline values: CDR1 MDHEN, CDR2 SYDVKM. The CDR3 extends over 11 amino acids. The V end was cut by 4 bases, the J end by 5 bases, with 5 bases between. The DNA for the CDR3 is TGTGCCAGCAGTTGGAGATATGGCTACACCTTC. Translated: CASSWRYGYTF.

The rearrangement links TRBV5-1 to TRBJ1-2, with 11 bases fitting TRBD1. Germline CDR1 is SGHRS and CDR2 is YFSETQ. This CDR3 has 15 residues. The J segment lost 6 bases and the V segment lost 0 bases, leaving 4 bases of the junction unmatched. The CDR3 coding sequence is TGCGCCAGCAGCTTGGTCCCGGGACAGGGGGATGGCTACACCTTC. Translation gives CASSLVPGQGDGYTF.

The rearrangement joins TRBV5-4 to TRBJ2-7; possibly TRBD1 for D (6 bases). The CDR3 length is 17 residues. The V gene lost 4 bases and the J gene lost 0 bases, with 20 bases spanning the gap. The germline CDR1 and CDR2 sequences are SGHNT and YYREEE (reference sequence). The CDR3 coding sequence is TGTGCCAGCAGCCAAGTACGAGGACAGTCTCTCTCCTACGAGCAGTACTTC. It specifies CASSQVRGQSLSYEQYF.

CDR3 bases: TGTGCCAGCAGGCCCCAGGAATACGAGCAGTACTTC. This codes for CASRPQEYEQYF. The rearrangement uses TRBV2 and TRBJ2-7; D remains ambiguous. Germline CDR1 SNHLY, CDR2 FYNNEI. V was clipped by 6 bases and J by 4 bases, with 10 bases between them. The CDR3 is made up of 12 amino acids.

This chain links TRBV4-1 with TRBJ1-5; D gene uncertain. V was clipped by 2 bases and J by 3 bases, with 11 bases between them. CDR3 length: 15 amino acids. CDR1 MGHRA and CDR2 YSYEKL come from the germline V gene. The CDR3 is CASSQRATFNQPQHF. CDR3 DNA sequence: TGCGCCAGCAGCCAAAGGGCTACGTTCAATCAGCCCCAGCATTTT.

This sequence joins TRBV5-8 and TRBJ1-1; 7 bases are shared with TRBD1. Germline V lookup: CDR1 SGHTS, CDR2 YDEGEE. J gave up 4 bases and V 0 bases, and 3 bases lay outside the gene matches. CDR3 length: 14 residues. The CDR3: CASSLEGARTEAFF. In nucleotides, the CDR3 is TGTGCCAGCAGCTTGGAGGGGGCTCGCACTGAAGCTTTCTTT.